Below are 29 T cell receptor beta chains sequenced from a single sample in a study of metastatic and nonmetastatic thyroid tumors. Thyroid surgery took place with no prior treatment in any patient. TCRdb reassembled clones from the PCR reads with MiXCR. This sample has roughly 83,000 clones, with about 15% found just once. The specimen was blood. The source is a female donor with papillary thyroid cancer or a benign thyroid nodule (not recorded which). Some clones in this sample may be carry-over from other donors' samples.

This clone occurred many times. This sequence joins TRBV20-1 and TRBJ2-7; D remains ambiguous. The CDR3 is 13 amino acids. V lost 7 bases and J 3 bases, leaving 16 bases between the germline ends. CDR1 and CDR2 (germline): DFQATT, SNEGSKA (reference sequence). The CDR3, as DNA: TGCAGTGTCCCTGACGGTGGTTACTACGAGCAGTACTTC. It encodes CSVPDGGYYEQYF.

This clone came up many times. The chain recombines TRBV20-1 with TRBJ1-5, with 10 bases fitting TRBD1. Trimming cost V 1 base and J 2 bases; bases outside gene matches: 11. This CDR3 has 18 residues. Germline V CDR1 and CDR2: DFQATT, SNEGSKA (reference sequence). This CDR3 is CSARVGQGNRAGNQPQHF. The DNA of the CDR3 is TGCAGTGCTAGAGTGGGACAGGGGAATCGAGCAGGCAATCAGCCCCAGCATTTT.

The CDR3 DNA reads TGCGCCAGCAGCCAAGGGGGCCCCAGCACTAATGAAAAACTGTTTTTT. Residues: CASSQGGPSTNEKLFF. The chain uses TRBV4-1 and TRBJ1-4; possibly TRBD1 for D (5 bases). The CDR3 consists of 16 residues. Germline loops: CDR1 MGHRA, CDR2 YSYEKL. V dropped 1 base and J dropped 2 bases, with 11 bases sitting between them.

CDR3 coding DNA: TGTGCCAGCAGCTTGGGGTCAGGGAGGGACACTGAAGCTTTCTTT. Translating it yields CASSLGSGRDTEAFF. This chain joins TRBV5-4 and TRBJ1-1; D is possibly TRBD1 (5 bases). The CDR3 loop spans 15 amino acids. V lost 0 bases and J 3 bases, leaving 12 bases between the germline ends. Per germline, CDR1 SGHNT and CDR2 YYREEE (reference sequence).

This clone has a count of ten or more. The CDR3 protein is CASSIETDMNTEAFF. The CDR3 nucleotides read TGTGCCAGTAGTATAGAGACCGACATGAACACTGAAGCTTTCTTT. This chain uses TRBV19 with TRBJ1-1; no clear D. The CDR3 runs 15 residues. Germline values: CDR1 LNHDA, CDR2 SQIVND (reference sequence). V shed 0 bases and J shed 0 bases, with 8 bases lying between them.

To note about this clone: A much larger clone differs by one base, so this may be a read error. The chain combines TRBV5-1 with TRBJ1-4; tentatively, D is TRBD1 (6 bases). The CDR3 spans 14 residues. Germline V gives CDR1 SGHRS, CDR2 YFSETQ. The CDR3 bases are TGCGCCAGCAGCTCACAGGGAAATGAGGAAAAACTGTCTTTT. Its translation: CASSSQGNEEKLSF.

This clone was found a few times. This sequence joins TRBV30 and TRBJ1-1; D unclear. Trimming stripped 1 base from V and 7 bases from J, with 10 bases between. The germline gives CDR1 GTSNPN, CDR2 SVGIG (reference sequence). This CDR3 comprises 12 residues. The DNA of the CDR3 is TGTGCCTGGAGTGGCCCTTCTTGTGAAGCTTTCTTT. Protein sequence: CAWSGPSCEAFF.

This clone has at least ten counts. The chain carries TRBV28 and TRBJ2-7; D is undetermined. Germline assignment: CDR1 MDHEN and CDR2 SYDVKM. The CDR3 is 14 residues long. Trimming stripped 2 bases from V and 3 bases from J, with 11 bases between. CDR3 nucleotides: TGTGCCAGCAGTTTAACGGGCCGGAGCTACGAGCAGTACTTC. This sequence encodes CASSLTGRSYEQYF.

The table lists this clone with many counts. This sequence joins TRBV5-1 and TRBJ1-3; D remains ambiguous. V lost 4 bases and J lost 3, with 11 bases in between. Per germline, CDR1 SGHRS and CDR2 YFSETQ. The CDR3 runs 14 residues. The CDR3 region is CASSDYRDGNTIYF. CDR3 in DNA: TGCGCCAGCAGCGATTACAGAGATGGAAACACCATATATTTT.

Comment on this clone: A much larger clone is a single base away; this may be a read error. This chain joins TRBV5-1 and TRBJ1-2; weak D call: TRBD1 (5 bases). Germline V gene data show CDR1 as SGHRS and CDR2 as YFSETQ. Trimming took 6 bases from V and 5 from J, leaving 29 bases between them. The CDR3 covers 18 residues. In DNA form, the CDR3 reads TGCGCCAGCAACAGGACTACAACGGGTCCCCAGGGTGGGTATGGCTACACCTTC. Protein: CASNRTTTGPQGGYGYTF.

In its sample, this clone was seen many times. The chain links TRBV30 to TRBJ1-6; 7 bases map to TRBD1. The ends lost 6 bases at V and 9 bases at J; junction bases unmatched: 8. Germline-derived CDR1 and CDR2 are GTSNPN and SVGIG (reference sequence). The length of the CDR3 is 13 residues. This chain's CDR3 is CACDRAQFSPLHF. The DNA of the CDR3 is TGTGCCTGCGACAGGGCGCAATTTTCACCCCTCCACTTT.

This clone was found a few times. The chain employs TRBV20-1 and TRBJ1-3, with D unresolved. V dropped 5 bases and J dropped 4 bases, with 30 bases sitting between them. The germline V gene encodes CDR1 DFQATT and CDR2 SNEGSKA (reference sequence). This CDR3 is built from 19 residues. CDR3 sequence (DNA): TGCAGTGCTCGGACCCAAAGTCCCCGTTGGTCCACCCAGGGAAACACCATATATTTT. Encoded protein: CSARTQSPRWSTQGNTIYF.

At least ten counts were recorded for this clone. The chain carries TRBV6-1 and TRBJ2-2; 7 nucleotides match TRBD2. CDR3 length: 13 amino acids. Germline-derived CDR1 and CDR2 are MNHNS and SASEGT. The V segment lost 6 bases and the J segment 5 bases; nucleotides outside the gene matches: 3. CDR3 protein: CASSGGRTGELFF. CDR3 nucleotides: TGTGCCAGCAGCGGGGGGAGGACCGGGGAGCTGTTTTTT.

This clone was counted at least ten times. The CDR3 region is CASRRSGLLYNEQFF. CDR3 bases: TGTGCCAGCAGGAGGTCGGGACTACTCTACAATGAGCAGTTCTTC. The chain combines TRBV5-8 with TRBJ2-1; 7 nucleotides match TRBD2. Per germline, CDR1 SGHTS and CDR2 YDEGEE. Trimming removed 5 bases from V and 3 bases from J; junction bases left unmatched: 8. CDR3 length equals 15 residues.

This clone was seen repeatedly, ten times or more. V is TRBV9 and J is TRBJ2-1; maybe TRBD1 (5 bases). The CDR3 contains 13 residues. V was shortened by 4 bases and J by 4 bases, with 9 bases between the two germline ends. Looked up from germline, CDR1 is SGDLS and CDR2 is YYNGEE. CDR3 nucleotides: TGTGCCAGCAGCCCGGACATTTACAATGAGCAGTTCTTC. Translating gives CASSPDIYNEQFF.

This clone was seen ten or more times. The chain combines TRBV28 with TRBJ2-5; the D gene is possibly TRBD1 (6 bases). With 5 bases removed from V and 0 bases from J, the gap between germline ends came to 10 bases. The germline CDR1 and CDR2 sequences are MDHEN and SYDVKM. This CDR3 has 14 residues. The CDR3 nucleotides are TGTGCCAGCAGTCACCAGGGGAACCAAGAGACCCAGTACTTC. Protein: CASSHQGNQETQYF. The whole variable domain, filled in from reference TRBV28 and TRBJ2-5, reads DVKVTQSSRYLVKRTGEKVFLECVQDMDHENMFWYRQDPGLGLRLIYFSYDVKMKEKGDIPEGYSVSREKKERFSLILESASTNQTSMYLCASSHQGNQETQYFGPGTRLLVL.

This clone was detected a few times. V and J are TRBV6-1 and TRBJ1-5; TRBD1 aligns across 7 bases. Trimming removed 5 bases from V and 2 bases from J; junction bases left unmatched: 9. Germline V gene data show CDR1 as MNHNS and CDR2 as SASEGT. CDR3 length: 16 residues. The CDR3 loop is CASSRTGSEGNQPQHF. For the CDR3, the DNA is TGTGCCAGCAGTCGGACAGGCTCTGAGGGCAATCAGCCCCAGCATTTT.

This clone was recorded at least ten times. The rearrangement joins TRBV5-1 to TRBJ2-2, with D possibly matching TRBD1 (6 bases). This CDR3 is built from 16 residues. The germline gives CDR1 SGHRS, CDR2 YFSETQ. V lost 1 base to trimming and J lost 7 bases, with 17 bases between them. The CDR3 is CASSLTMQGSSGELFF. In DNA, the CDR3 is TGCGCCAGCAGCTTGACAATGCAGGGGTCAAGCGGGGAGCTGTTTTTT.

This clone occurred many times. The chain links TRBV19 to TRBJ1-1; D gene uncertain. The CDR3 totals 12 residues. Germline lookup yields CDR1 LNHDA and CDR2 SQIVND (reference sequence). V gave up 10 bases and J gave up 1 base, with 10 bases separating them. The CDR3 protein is CATGTGNTEAFF. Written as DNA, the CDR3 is TGTGCCACCGGAACGGGGAACACTGAAGCTTTCTTT.

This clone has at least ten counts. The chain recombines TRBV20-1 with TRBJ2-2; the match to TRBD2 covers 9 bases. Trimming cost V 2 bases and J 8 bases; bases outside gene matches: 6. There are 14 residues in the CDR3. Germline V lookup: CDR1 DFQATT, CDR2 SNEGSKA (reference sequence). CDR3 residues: CSARRGGEAGELFF. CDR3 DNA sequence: TGCAGTGCTAGACGCGGGGGGGAAGCGGGGGAGCTGTTTTTT.

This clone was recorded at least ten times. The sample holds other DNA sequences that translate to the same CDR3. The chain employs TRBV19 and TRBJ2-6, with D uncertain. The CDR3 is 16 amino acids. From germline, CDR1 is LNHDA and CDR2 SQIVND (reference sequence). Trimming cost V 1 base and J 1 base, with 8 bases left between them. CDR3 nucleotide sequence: TGTGCCAGTAGTATAGGTAGCAGGTCTGGGGCCAACGTCCTGACTTTC. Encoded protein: CASSIGSRSGANVLTF.

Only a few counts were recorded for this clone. In DNA, the CDR3 is TGCGCCAGCAGCCAAGGGCTTCTAGCGGGGGTCCACAATGAGCAGTTCTTC. Translating gives CASSQGLLAGVHNEQFF. The chain is built from TRBV4-1 and TRBJ2-1, with TRBD2 identical over 10 bases. V shed 1 base and J 5 bases; nucleotides not matched to a gene: 8. Per the germline V gene, CDR1 is MGHRA and CDR2 is YSYEKL. CDR3 length: 17 residues.

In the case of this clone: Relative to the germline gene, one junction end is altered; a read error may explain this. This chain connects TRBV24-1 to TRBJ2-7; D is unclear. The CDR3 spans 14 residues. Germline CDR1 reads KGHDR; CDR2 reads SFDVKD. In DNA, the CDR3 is TGCGCCACCAGTGATTTGCACCTAGACTCCGAGCATTACTTC. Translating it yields CATSDLHLDSEHYF.

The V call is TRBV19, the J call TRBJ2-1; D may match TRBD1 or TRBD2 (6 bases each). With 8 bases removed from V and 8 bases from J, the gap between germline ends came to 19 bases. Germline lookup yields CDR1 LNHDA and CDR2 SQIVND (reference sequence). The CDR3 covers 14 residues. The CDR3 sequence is CASAQWGAVYEQFF. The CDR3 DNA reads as TGTGCCAGTGCTCAGTGGGGGGCGGTTTATGAGCAGTTCTTC.

This chain's CDR3 is CASSLQGTLSGNTIYF. In DNA, the CDR3 is TGTGCCAGCAGCCTACAGGGGACGCTCTCTGGAAACACCATATATTTT. This chain joins TRBV12-3 or TRBV12-4 and TRBJ1-3; TRBD1 agrees at 7 bases. V was pared by 6 bases and J by 0 bases, with 8 bases of the junction left unmatched. The CDR3 is 16 amino acids.

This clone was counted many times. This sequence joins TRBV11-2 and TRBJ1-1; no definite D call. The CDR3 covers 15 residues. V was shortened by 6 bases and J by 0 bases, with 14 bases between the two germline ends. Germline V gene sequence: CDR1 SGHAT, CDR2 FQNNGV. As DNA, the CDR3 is TGTGCCAGCAGGTCCCAACGGGTCATGAACACTGAAGCTTTCTTT. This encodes CASRSQRVMNTEAFF.

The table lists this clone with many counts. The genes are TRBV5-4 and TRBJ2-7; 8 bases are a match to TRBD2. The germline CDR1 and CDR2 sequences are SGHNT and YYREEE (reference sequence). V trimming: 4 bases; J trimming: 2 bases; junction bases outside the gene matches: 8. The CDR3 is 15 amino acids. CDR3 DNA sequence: TGTGCCAGCAGCGTAGCTAGCGGGCAAACCTACGAGCAGTACTTC. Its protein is CASSVASGQTYEQYF.

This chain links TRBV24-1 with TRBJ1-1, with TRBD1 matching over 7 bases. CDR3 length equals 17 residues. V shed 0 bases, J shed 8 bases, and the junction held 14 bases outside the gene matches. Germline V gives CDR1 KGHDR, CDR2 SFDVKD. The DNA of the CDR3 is TGTGCCACCAGTGATTTGCTCAGAGGGGGCATGAAGACCGAAGCTTTCTTT. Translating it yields CATSDLLRGGMKTEAFF.

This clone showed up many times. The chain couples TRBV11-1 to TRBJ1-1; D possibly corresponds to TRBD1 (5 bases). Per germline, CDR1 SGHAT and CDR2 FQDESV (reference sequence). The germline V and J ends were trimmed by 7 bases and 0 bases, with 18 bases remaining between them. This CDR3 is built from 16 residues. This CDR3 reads CASTPGQGPMNTEAFF. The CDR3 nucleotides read TGTGCCAGCACTCCCGGACAAGGGCCGATGAACACTGAAGCTTTCTTT.